Below, 13 T cell receptor beta chains from the same sample are listed, as sequenced in a study of cytomegalovirus exposure and HLA in healthy donors. The PCR ran on 60 Vbeta and 13 Jbeta primers. TCRdb keeps only in-frame clones here, not all; method: immunoSEQ multiplex PCR. The sample holds 150,000 to 200,000 clones, around 86% seen once. The sequenced material came from PBMCs. Every receptor here comes from a woman aged 18-35 years in good health and CMV-seronegative.

The chain is built from TRBV27 and TRBJ2-5; 7 bases agree with TRBD1. V lost 0 bases and J lost 11; bases outside the gene matches: 15. Germline CDR1 is MNHEY and CDR2 is SMNVEV (reference sequence). This CDR3 comprises 16 residues. DNA for the CDR3: TGTGCCAGCAGTTTATCGGGGACAGCCCCTTGGGACGGGCAGTACTTC. Translating gives CASSLSGTAPWDGQYF.

In DNA form, the CDR3 reads TGTGCCAGCAAGGTCACACTGGGGCATGAGCAGTACTTC. Its translation: CASKVTLGHEQYF. The chain couples TRBV2 to TRBJ2-7, with a tentative D call TRBD1 (5 bases). V lost 7 bases and J lost 7, with 17 bases in between. There are 13 residues in the CDR3. CDR1 and CDR2 from the germline V gene are SNHLY and FYNNEI.

V usage is TRBV5-5 and J usage is TRBJ1-3; TRBD1 is a possible D gene (5 bases). V lost 3 bases to trimming and J lost 4 bases, with 14 bases between them. The CDR3 length is 15 residues. From germline, CDR1 is SGHKS and CDR2 YYEKEE (reference sequence). This CDR3 reads CASSSPGTVGNTIYF. The CDR3 DNA sequence: TGTGCCAGCAGCTCACCCGGGACTGTAGGAAACACCATATATTTT. Looking up the rest from reference TRBV5-5 and TRBJ1-3 gives the full variable domain: DAGVTQSPTHLIKTRGQQVTLRCSPISGHKSVSWYQQVLGQGPQFIFQYYEKEERGRGNFPDRFSARQFPNYSSELNVNALLLGDSALYLCASSSPGTVGNTIYFGEGSWLTVV.

The chain recombines TRBV18 with TRBJ2-7; D possibly corresponds to TRBD2 (6 bases). This CDR3 is 14 amino acids long. V was pared by 0 bases and J by 5 bases, with 11 bases between. Germline V CDR1 and CDR2: KGHSH, LQKENI. This chain's CDR3 is CASSPPNAGNEQYF. In DNA form, the CDR3 reads TGTGCCAGCTCACCACCGAACGCGGGGAACGAGCAGTACTTC. The full variable domain, in which reference TRBV18 and TRBJ2-7 provide the parts outside the CDR3, is NAGVMQNPRHLVRRRGQEARLRCSPMKGHSHVYWYRQLPEEGLKFMVYLQKENIIDESGMPKERFSAEFPKEGPSILRIQQVVRGDSAAYFCASSPPNAGNEQYFGPGTRLTVT.

The chain is built from TRBV7-6 and TRBJ1-1; TRBD1 is a possible D gene (6 bases). Germline V gene data show CDR1 as SGHVS and CDR2 as FNYEAQ. V was shortened by 1 base and J by 5 bases, with 20 bases between the two germline ends. This CDR3 is 17 amino acids long. This CDR3 is CASSLGPLQGARTEAFF. DNA of the CDR3: TGTGCCAGCAGCTTAGGCCCATTACAGGGTGCTCGGACTGAAGCTTTCTTT.

The chain recombines TRBV13 with TRBJ2-7; a possible D gene is TRBD2 (6 bases). Trimming left V 4 bases short and J 3 bases short, with 22 bases between. From germline, CDR1 is PRHDT and CDR2 FYEKMQ (reference sequence). CDR3 length: 17 residues. CDR3 DNA: TGTGCCAGCAGCTCCTTCCGGGGGAGCCCGGTCCGCTACGAGCAGTACTTC. This encodes CASSSFRGSPVRYEQYF.

The chain uses TRBV5-6 and TRBJ2-5; the match to TRBD2 covers 8 bases. The length of the CDR3 is 14 residues. The germline gives CDR1 SGHDT, CDR2 YYEEEE. Losses at the gene ends were 6 bases for V and 5 bases for J; bases not matched to a gene: 9. The CDR3 loop reads CASTLRTSTETQYF. The CDR3 DNA is TGTGCCAGCACCCTCCGGACTAGCACGGAGACCCAGTACTTC.

The chain recombines TRBV28 with TRBJ2-5, with D possibly matching TRBD2 (5 bases). V lost 4 bases, J lost 6 bases, and 15 bases lay in between. Germline lookup yields CDR1 MDHEN and CDR2 SYDVKM. This CDR3 contains 14 residues. CDR3 in amino acids: CASSSRLAYQTQYF. CDR3 coding DNA: TGTGCCAGCAGTTCCAGGCTAGCTTACCAGACCCAGTACTTC.

The V gene is TRBV10-2, the J gene TRBJ2-7, with TRBD2 as a possible D gene (6 bases). Deletions cut 6 bases from V and 6 bases from J, with 15 bases between. Looked up from germline, CDR1 is WSHSY and CDR2 is SAAADI. CDR3 length: 13 amino acids. Written as DNA, the CDR3 is TGCGCCAGCAGAGATCGGGGGTCTCTCGAGCAGTACTTC. Its protein product is CASRDRGSLEQYF.

The DNA for the CDR3 is TGTGCCAGCAGCCCTCACGGCTCCGGGACTAGCGGTTACAATGAGCAGTTCTTC. It is translated as CASSPHGSGTSGYNEQFF. V is TRBV5-4 and J is TRBJ2-1; TRBD2 matches at 11 bases. There are 18 residues in the CDR3. From germline, CDR1 is SGHNT and CDR2 YYREEE (reference sequence). V was pared by 4 bases and J by 4 bases, with 13 bases of the junction left unmatched.

This sequence joins TRBV5-8 and TRBJ2-3; TRBD2 matches at 12 bases. J was trimmed by 5 bases and V by 3 bases; bases with no gene match: 10. The germline CDR1 and CDR2 sequences are SGHTS and YDEGEE. This CDR3 has 17 residues. As DNA, the CDR3 is TGTGCCAGCAGCTCTAGCGGGAGGGCCTATTGGAGAGATACGCAGTATTTT. Amino acid sequence: CASSSSGRAYWRDTQYF. Full variable domain (outside the CDR3, taken from reference TRBV5-8 and TRBJ2-3): EAGVTQSPTHLIKTRGQQATLRCSPISGHTSVYWYQQALGLGLQFLLWYDEGEERNRGNFPPRFSGRQFPNYSSELNVNALELEDSALYLCASSSSGRAYWRDTQYFGPGTRLTVL.

This clone was seen a single time. The rearrangement joins TRBV7-6 to TRBJ1-2; 7 bases match TRBD1. There are 14 residues in the CDR3. V was pared by 5 bases and J by 7 bases, with 10 bases of the junction left unmatched. Per germline, CDR1 SGHVS and CDR2 FNYEAQ. CDR3: CASSQGTAFRGYTF. CDR3 DNA: TGTGCCAGCAGCCAAGGGACAGCTTTCCGTGGCTACACCTTC. Full variable domain (outside the CDR3, taken from reference TRBV7-6 and TRBJ1-2): GAGVSQSPRYKVTKRGQDVALRCDPISGHVSLYWYRQALGQGPEFLTYFNYEAQQDKSGLPNDRFSAERPEGSISTLTIQRTEQRDSAMYRCASSQGTAFRGYTFGSGTRLTVV.

The chain carries TRBV29-1 and TRBJ1-5, with D possibly being TRBD1 (6 bases). The V and J ends lost 7 bases and 4 bases respectively, with 14 bases between them. Germline CDR1 and CDR2: SQVTM and ANQGSEA. The CDR3 covers 13 residues. CDR3 bases: TGCAGCGCTGGAAAGCAGGGGAATCAGCCCCAGCATTTT. Protein sequence: CSAGKQGNQPQHF. Based on the CDR3 plus reference TRBV29-1 and TRBJ1-5, the full variable domain is SAVISQKPSRDICQRGTSLTIQCQVDSQVTMMFWYRQQPGQSLTLIATANQGSEATYESGFVIDKFPISRPNLTFSTLTVSNMSPEDSSIYLCSAGKQGNQPQHFGDGTRLSIL.